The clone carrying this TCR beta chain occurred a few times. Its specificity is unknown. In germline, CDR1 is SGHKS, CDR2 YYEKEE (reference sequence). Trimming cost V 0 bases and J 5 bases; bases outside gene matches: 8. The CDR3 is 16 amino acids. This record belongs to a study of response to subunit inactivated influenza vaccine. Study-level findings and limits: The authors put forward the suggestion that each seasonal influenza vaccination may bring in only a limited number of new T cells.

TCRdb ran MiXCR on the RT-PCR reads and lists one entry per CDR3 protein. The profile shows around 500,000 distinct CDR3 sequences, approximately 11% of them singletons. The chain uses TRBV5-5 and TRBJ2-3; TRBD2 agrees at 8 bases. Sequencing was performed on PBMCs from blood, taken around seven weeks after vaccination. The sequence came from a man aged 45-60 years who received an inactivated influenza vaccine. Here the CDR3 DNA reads TGTGCCAGCAGCTTGGTCTACGGGGGGGCCGTAGATACGCAGTATTTT. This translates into CASSLVYGGAVDTQYF.